This T cell receptor (beta chain) was recorded in a study of T cells after posttransplantation cyclophosphamide. Concerning this clone: Antigen unknown.

The assay was immunoSEQ multiplex PCR, and TCRdb's table has in-frame clones only and misses some. The sample includes 6,000 to 8,500 clones, around 92% of them seen just once. Per the germline V gene, CDR1 is SNHLY and CDR2 is FYNNEI. V shed 3 bases and J 8 bases; nucleotides not matched to a gene: 15. This CDR3 has 16 residues. Busulfan-fludarabine conditioning, marrow transplant, and cyclophosphamide on days +3 and +4 were administered. Notes on the study in general: Tissue-infiltrating T cells from skin or gut overlapped little with blood T cells.

This clonotype was sampled from a female patient aged 50-65 years who received an allogeneic stem cell transplant from a related donor, was CMV-positive, and had no GVHD. T cells may partly derive from the graft donor. This specimen was PBMCs, taken less than 1,500 days after allogeneic stem cell transplant with posttransplant cyclophosphamide. The rearrangement joins TRBV2 to TRBJ1-2, with 7 bases lining up with TRBD1. The DNA of the CDR3 is TGTGCCAGCAGTGACGCAATCAGCCCGACAGGGCCCGGCTACACCTTC. Protein: CASSDAISPTGPGYTF.